This T cell receptor beta chain derives from a study of T cell responses to AZD1222 COVID-19 vaccine. Study-level findings and limits: Donors were chiefly white British, with a greater number of females, and clonal diversity was perhaps underestimated. Dominant at 160-218 and 743-854, vaccine-associated CD4 TCRs also spanned spike. Baseline testing showed seropositivity in only five or six AZD1222 recipients. Recipients of two AZD1222 doses showed rising Spike-specific TCR breadth and depth.

Repertoires were generated with immunoSEQ multiplex PCR, while TCRdb's copy carries only in-frame clones and drops some. Among around 120,000 clones listed, around 89% were seen once. A note on this clone: The target antigen is unknown.

The sequencing used peripheral blood, collected on day 0 of MenACWY control vaccination. The receptor's source is an adult in good health.

CDR3 bases: TGCGCCAGCAGCGCCTCCCCCCGGGCGGGGTACAATGAGCAGTTCTTC. Translation: CASSASPRAGYNEQFF. The chain employs TRBV5-1 and TRBJ2-1, with a weak D call TRBD2 (6 bases). Looked up from germline, CDR1 is SGHRS and CDR2 is YFSETQ. The CDR3 sequence is 16 residues long. Deletions cut 4 bases from V and 4 bases from J, with 18 bases between.